The clone carrying this T cell receptor (beta chain) appeared a few times. Its antigen is not identified. MiXCR was run by TCRdb on the 5' RACE reads, yielding one entry per CDR3 protein. Of 1.5 million to 2 million distinct CDR3 sequences listed, around 33% are singletons. This sample is drawn from a study of identical twins. Study results and limitations: Twin-shared out-of-frame alpha sequences were enriched for low generation probability.

The germline CDR1 and CDR2 sequences are SQVTM and ANQGSEA. Trimming pared 4 bases from V and 3 bases from J, leaving 13 bases between. The CDR3 is 13 residues long. Sample: cord blood. This chain uses TRBV29-1 with TRBJ2-7; D is tentatively TRBD1 or TRBD2 (5 bases each). The clonotype originates from a newborn girl in good health. The CDR3 bases are TGCAGCGTTGTCCGGGCAGGGAGCTACGAGCAGTACTTC. It translates to CSVVRAGSYEQYF.